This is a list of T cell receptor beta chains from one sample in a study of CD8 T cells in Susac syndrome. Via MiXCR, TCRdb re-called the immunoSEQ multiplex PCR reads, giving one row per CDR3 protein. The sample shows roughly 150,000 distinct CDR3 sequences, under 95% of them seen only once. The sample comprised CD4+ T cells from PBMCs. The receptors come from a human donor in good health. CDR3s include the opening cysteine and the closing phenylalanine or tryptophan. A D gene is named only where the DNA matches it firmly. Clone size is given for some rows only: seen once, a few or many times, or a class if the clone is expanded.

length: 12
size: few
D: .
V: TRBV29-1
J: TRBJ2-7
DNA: TGCAGCGCTCGGACAGCAACCTACGAGCAGTACTTC
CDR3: CSARTATYEQYF

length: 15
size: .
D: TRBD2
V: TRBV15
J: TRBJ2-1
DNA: TGTGCCACCAGCAGAGTACTAGCGGGGTTCAATGAGCAGTTCTTC
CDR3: CATSRVLAGFNEQFF

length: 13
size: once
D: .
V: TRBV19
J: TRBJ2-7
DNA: TGTGCCATATCAGACAGGTTCTTGGGCGAGCAGTACTTC
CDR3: CAISDRFLGEQYF

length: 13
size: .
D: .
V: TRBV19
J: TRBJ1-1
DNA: TGTGCCAGTAGTCAGACAGATTCCACTGAAGCTTTCTTT
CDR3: CASSQTDSTEAFF

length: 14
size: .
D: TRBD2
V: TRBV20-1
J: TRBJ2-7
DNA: TGCAGTGCTGGCCGGACTAGCGGCAACTACGAGCAGTACTTC
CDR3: CSAGRTSGNYEQYF

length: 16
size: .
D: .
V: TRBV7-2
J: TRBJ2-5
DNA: TGTGCCAGCAGCTTATTCGTGTTCCGGGGCCAAGAGACCCAGTACTTC
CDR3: CASSLFVFRGQETQYF

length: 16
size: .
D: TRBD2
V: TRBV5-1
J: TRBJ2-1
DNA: TGCGCCAGCAGCGTGACTAGCGGGGCCTCCGGTGATGAGCAGTTCTTC
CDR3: CASSVTSGASGDEQFF

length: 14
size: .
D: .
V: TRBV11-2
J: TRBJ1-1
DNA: TGTGCCAGCAGCTTAGGGTTAGGAGATCCTGAAGCTTTCTTT
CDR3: CASSLGLGDPEAFF

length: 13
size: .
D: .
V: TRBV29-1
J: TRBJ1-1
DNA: TGCAGCGTTGAGGGGAATGGGAACACTGAAGCTTTCTTT
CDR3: CSVEGNGNTEAFF

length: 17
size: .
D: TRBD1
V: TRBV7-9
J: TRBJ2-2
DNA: TGTGCCAGCAGCCCAATCCCCGGACAGGGAAACACCGGGGAGCTGTTTTTT
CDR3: CASSPIPGQGNTGELFF

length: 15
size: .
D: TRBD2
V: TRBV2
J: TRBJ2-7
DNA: TGTGCCAGCAGAATCCCGGGACTAGCTTCCTACGAGCAGTACTTC
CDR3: CASRIPGLASYEQYF

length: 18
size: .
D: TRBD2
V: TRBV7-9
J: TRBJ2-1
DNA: TGTGCCAGCAGCATGAGCCGTACTAGCGGGGGGGCCTACAATGAGCAGTTCTTC
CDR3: CASSMSRTSGGAYNEQFF

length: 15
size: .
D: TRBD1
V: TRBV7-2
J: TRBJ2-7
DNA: TGTGCCAGCAGCCTGTTCGGACAGGGTATGTACGAGCAGTACTTC
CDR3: CASSLFGQGMYEQYF

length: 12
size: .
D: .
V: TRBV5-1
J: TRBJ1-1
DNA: TGCGCCAGCAGCTTGTCAGGTGCAAAAGCTTTCTTT
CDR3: CASSLSGAKAFF

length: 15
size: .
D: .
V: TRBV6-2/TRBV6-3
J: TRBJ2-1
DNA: TGTGCCAGCAGTTACCGAGGGTCGTTATACAATGAGCAGTTCTTC
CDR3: CASSYRGSLYNEQFF

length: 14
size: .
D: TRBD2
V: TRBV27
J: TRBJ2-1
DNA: TGTGCCAGCAGTTTAGGACTAGATGCCAATGAGCAGTTCTTC
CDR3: CASSLGLDANEQFF

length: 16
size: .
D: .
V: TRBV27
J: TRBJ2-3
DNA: TGTGCCAGCAGTCTCCACAGGGCCCCCAGCACAGATACGCAGTATTTT
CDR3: CASSLHRAPSTDTQYF

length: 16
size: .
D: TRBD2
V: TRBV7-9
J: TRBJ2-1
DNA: TGTGCCAGCAGCCCCTACGGGGGGGTTCCCTACAATGAGCAGTTCTTC
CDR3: CASSPYGGVPYNEQFF

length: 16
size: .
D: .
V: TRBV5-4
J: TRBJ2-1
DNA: TGTGCCAGCAGCTTGGCGAGGGACCCCTCCTACAATGAGCAGTTCTTC
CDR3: CASSLARDPSYNEQFF

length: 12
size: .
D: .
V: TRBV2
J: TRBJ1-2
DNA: TGTGCCAGCAGTGAAGGTCCCTATGGCTACACCTTC
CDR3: CASSEGPYGYTF